The clone carrying this T cell receptor (beta chain) has a count of ten or more. This sample was included in a study of molecular identifiers for immune sequencing clone quantification. Turning to the study itself: Across replicate runs, RNA obtained from approximately 20,000 or 100,000 naive CD8 cells was divided into five, with four undergoing sequencing.

TCRdb recomputed calls from the PCR reads with MiXCR, one row per CDR3 protein. Seen here are about 640,000 distinct CDR3 sequences, approximately 20% observed once, and the top ten hold roughly 0.85%. The germline CDR1 and CDR2 sequences are MNHEY and SVGEGT. CDR3 length equals 13 residues. Trimming cost V 7 bases and J 1 base, with 10 bases left between them. The specimen was naive CD8+ T cells from blood, with Jurkat cell RNA spiked in. Subset described: FACS-sorted CD8+CD4-CCR7+CD45RA+ naive T cells. The clonotype comes from a human donor in good health. Some libraries in this study had Jurkat cell RNA spiked in. This sequence joins TRBV6-2 or TRBV6-3 and TRBJ1-1; D is undetermined. CDR3 amino acids: CASKVGPNTEAFF. The CDR3 nucleotides read TGTGCCAGCAAGGTGGGTCCGAACACTGAAGCTTTCTTT.